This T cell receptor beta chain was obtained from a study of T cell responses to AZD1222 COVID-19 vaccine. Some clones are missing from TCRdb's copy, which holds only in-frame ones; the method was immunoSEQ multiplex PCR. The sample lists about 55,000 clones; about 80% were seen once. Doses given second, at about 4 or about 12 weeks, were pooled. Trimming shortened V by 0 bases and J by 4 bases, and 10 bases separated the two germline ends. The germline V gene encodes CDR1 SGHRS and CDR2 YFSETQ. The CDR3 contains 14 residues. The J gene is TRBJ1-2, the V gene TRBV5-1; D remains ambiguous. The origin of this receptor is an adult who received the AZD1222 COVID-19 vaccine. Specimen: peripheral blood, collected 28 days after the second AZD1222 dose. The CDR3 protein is CASSLAGSTYGYTF. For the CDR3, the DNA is TGCGCCAGCAGCTTGGCCGGTAGTACCTATGGCTACACCTTC.